Listed here is a single T cell receptor beta chain. What it binds is unknown. This specimen belongs to a study of OX40 agonist ivuxolimab in advanced cancers. Study conclusions and caveats: Clonal expansion was seen in CD4+ and CD8+ blood T cells by week 6 at 0.1 to 3.0 mg/kg.

V was pared by 2 bases and J by 1 base, with 3 bases between. Germline-derived CDR1 and CDR2 are SGHVS and FNYEAQ. This CDR3 is 13 amino acids long. Profiling relied on immunoSEQ multiplex PCR, and the TCRdb table lists in-frame clones only, not all of them. The sample shows over 40,000 clones, 80% to 85% of them seen only once. If patients had autoimmune disease history or systemic immunosuppression, they were excluded. The TCR comes from an adult with an advanced solid tumor such as melanoma, head and neck, liver or kidney cancer. The sequencing here drew on CD4+ or CD8+ T cells sorted from blood, taken in a trial of the OX40 agonist ivuxolimab. The J gene is TRBJ1-5, the V gene TRBV7-6; D not certain. The CDR3 reads CASSLMSNQPQHF. The CDR3 DNA follows: TGTGCCAGCAGCTTAATGAGCAATCAGCCCCAGCATTTT.